This T cell receptor beta chain was sequenced for a study of shared clonotypes between healthy human individuals. The CDR3 is made up of 13 amino acids. J gave up 1 base and V 6 bases, and 2 bases lay outside the gene matches. Looked up from germline, CDR1 is SGHTA and CDR2 is FQGNSA. Points from the study as a whole: The study generally estimated greater richness for naive than memory subsets.

Clones were read by immunoSEQ multiplex PCR, and TCRdb kept only the in-frame ones, dropping some. In the table there are around 980,000 clones, around 82% of which are singletons. In this sample, this clone turned up a few times. Its specificity is not known. Sequencing was carried out using memory CD4+ T cells from PBMCs. The sample's subset: CD45RA-negative fraction. The origin of this receptor is a young man in good health. Some clones in this sample may be carry-over from other donors' samples. The chain couples TRBV7-2 to TRBJ1-1; 7 bases agree with TRBD1. The CDR3 DNA sequence: TGTGCCAGCAGGGGACAGACGAACACTGAAGCTTTCTTT. Its protein product is CASRGQTNTEAFF.